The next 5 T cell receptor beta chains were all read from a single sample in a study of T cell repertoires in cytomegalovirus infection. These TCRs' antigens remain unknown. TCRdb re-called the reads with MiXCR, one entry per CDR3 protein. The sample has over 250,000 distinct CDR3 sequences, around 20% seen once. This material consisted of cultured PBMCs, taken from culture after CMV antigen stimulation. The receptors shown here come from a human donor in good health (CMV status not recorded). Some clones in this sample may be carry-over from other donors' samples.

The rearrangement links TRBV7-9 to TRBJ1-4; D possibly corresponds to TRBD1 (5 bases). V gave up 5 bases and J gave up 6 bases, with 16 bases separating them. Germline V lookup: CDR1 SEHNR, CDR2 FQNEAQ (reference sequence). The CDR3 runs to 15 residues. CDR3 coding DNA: TGTGCCAGCAGCACCAACGGGGCTCGCTATGAAAAACTGTTTTTT. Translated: CASSTNGARYEKLFF.

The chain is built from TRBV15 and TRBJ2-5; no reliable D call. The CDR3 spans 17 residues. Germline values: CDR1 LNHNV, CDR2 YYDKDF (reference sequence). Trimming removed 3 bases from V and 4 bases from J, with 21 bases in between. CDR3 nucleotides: TGTGCCACCAGCAGGGAACCCACAGCCCTTACTCCAGAGACCCAGTACTTC. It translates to CATSREPTALTPETQYF. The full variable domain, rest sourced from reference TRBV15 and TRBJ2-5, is DAMVIQNPRYQVTQFGKPVTLSCSQTLNHNVMYWYQQKSSQAPKLLFHYYDKDFNNEADTPDNFQSRRPNTSFCFLDIRSPGLGDTAMYLCATSREPTALTPETQYFGPGTRLLVL.

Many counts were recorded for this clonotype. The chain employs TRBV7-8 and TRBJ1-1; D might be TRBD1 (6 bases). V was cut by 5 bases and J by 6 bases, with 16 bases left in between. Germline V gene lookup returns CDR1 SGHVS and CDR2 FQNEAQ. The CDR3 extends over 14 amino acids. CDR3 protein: CASSPQQGRAEAFF. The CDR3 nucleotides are TGTGCCAGCAGCCCGCAACAGGGTAGAGCTGAAGCTTTCTTT.

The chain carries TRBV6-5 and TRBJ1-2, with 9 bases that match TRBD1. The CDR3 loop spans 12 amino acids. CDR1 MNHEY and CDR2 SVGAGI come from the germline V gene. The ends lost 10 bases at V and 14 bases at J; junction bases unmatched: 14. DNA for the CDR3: TGTGCCACCCACCCGGGACAGGGTGTTAAAACCTTC. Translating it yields CATHPGQGVKTF.

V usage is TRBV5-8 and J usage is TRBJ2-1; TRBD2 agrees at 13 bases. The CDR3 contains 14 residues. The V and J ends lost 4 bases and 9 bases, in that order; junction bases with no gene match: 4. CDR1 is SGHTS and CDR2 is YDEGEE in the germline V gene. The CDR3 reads CASSRTSGRSEQFF. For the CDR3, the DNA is TGTGCCAGCAGCCGGACTAGCGGGAGAAGTGAGCAGTTCTTC.